Listed below are T cell receptor beta chains from one sample, sequenced in a study of T cells after yellow fever vaccination. Via MiXCR, TCRdb re-called the 5' RACE reads, giving one row per CDR3 protein. The profile shows a few hundred thousand distinct CDR3 sequences, over 3.5% of them singletons. This specimen was PBMCs, taken 5 days after the yellow fever booster vaccination. These receptors originate from a man between 18 and 29 years old who received the YFV17D yellow fever vaccine. CDR3s include the opening cysteine and the closing phenylalanine or tryptophan. D genes are given only for firm matches. Clone size is not always given. Where it is, it says once, few, many or a class for expanded clones.

v_call: TRBV6-5
d_call: TRBD1
clone_size: many
j_call: TRBJ1-3
cdr3_nt: TGTGCCAGCCAACAGGGGCTCGGGGGAAACACCATATATTTT
cdr3_aa: CASQQGLGGNTIYF

v_call: TRBV7-2
d_call: .
clone_size: many
j_call: TRBJ2-1
cdr3_nt: TGTGCCAGCAGCCAAGGGACTTCCGTCAATGAGCAGTTCTTC
cdr3_aa: CASSQGTSVNEQFF

v_call: TRBV20-1
d_call: .
clone_size: many
j_call: TRBJ1-4
cdr3_nt: TGCAGTGCTAGAGATGACGATGAAAAACTGTTTTTT
cdr3_aa: CSARDDDEKLFF

v_call: TRBV12-3/TRBV12-4
d_call: .
clone_size: few
j_call: TRBJ2-2
cdr3_nt: TGTGCCAGCAGAGGGGTTTACTCCGCCGGGGAGCTGTTTTTT
cdr3_aa: CASRGVYSAGELFF

v_call: TRBV6-1
d_call: .
clone_size: many
j_call: TRBJ2-1
cdr3_nt: TGTGCCAGCAGTGAAGCGCCGGGGGGCAGCTCCTACAATGAGCAGTTCTTC
cdr3_aa: CASSEAPGGSSYNEQFF

v_call: TRBV12-5
d_call: .
clone_size: few
j_call: TRBJ2-2
cdr3_nt: TGTGCTAGTGGTCAAGCTATGACAGGATTAAACACCGGGGAGCTGTTTTTT
cdr3_aa: CASGQAMTGLNTGELFF

v_call: TRBV14
d_call: .
clone_size: many
j_call: TRBJ2-3
cdr3_nt: TGTGCCAGCAGCCAATCCCTAGCCACAGATACGCAGTATTTT
cdr3_aa: CASSQSLATDTQYF

v_call: TRBV20-1
d_call: .
clone_size: many
j_call: TRBJ1-6
cdr3_nt: TGCAGTGCCCGAGTAGGGTCGGCCTATTCACCCCTCCACTTT
cdr3_aa: CSARVGSAYSPLHF

v_call: TRBV5-1
d_call: TRBD1
clone_size: many
j_call: TRBJ2-5
cdr3_nt: TGCGCCAGCCGTCACTCTGACAGGGTCCGCCAAGAGACCCAGTACTTC
cdr3_aa: CASRHSDRVRQETQYF

v_call: TRBV10-3
d_call: TRBD1
clone_size: few
j_call: TRBJ2-2
cdr3_nt: TGTGCCATCAGTCCGGACAGGGGGATGAACACCGGGGAGCTGTTTTTT
cdr3_aa: CAISPDRGMNTGELFF

v_call: TRBV5-1
d_call: TRBD2
clone_size: few
j_call: TRBJ2-7
cdr3_nt: TGCGCCAGCAGCCCCCCGCGGCGGGGGGACTCCTACGAGCAGTACTTC
cdr3_aa: CASSPPRRGDSYEQYF

v_call: TRBV29-1
d_call: .
clone_size: many
j_call: TRBJ1-1
cdr3_nt: TGCAGCGCCTACAGGGACCCCGAAGCTTTCTTT
cdr3_aa: CSAYRDPEAFF

v_call: TRBV5-5
d_call: .
clone_size: .
j_call: TRBJ1-2
cdr3_nt: TGTGCCAGCAGCCTTGGAGAGGCCGTTAACTATGGCTACACCTTC
cdr3_aa: CASSLGEAVNYGYTF

v_call: TRBV5-1
d_call: TRBD1
clone_size: many
j_call: TRBJ1-6
cdr3_nt: TGCGCCAGCAGCTTGGACCTACAGGGACAGAATTCACCCCTCCACTTT
cdr3_aa: CASSLDLQGQNSPLHF